This T cell receptor (beta chain) was observed in a study of shared clonotypes between healthy human individuals. Deep-level running was used for the assay. The table came from immunoSEQ multiplex PCR; TCRdb's copy has only in-frame clones and leaves some out. The repertoire holds about 2.4 million clones, approximately 94% seen once, with 0.36% in the top ten. Findings and caveats of the study: Larger richness was generally estimated for naive than memory subsets. Limitation of the genetic and exposure-history diversity represented came from the few donors.

CDR1 and CDR2 (germline): SNHLY, FYNNEI. With 4 bases removed from V and 3 bases from J, the gap between germline ends came to 6 bases. The CDR3 sequence is 12 residues long. This clone was picked up a small number of times. Its antigen is not identified. Other DNA sequences in the same sample also yield this CDR3. The clonotype was recovered from a man aged 18 to 29 in good health. Some clones in this sample may be carry-over from other donors' samples. The sequencing sample was made of naive CD4+ T cells from PBMCs. Subset reported: CD45RA+ positively selected. V gene TRBV2 combines with J gene TRBJ1-2; no reliable D call. This CDR3 reads CASSVRDYGYTF. Here the CDR3 DNA reads TGTGCCAGCAGTGTAAGGGACTATGGCTACACCTTC.